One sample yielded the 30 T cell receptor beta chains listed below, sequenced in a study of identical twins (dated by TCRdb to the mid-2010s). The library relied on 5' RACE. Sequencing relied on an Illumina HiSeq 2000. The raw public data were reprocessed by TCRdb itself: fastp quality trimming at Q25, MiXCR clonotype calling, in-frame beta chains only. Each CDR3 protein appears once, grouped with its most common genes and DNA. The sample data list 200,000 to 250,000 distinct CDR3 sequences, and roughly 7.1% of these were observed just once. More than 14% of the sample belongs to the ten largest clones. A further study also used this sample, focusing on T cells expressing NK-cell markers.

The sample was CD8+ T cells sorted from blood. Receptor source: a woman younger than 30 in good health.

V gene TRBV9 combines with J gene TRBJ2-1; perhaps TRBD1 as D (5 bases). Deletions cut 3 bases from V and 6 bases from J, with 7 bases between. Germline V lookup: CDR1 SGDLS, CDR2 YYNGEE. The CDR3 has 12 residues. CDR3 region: CASSGQSNEQFF. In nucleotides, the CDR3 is TGTGCCAGCAGCGGACAGTCCAATGAGCAGTTCTTC.

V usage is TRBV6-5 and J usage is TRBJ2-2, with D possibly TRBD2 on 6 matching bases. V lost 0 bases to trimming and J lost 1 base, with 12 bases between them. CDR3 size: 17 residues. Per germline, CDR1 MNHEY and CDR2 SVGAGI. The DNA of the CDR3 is TGTGCCAGCAGTTACTCGACGCGAGCGGGGAACACCGGGGAGCTGTTTTTT. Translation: CASSYSTRAGNTGELFF.

The CDR3: CASSQVAGVDEAFF. The DNA for the CDR3 is TGTGCCAGCAGCCAAGTTGCAGGGGTGGATGAAGCTTTCTTT. The gene calls are TRBV3-1 and TRBJ1-1; TRBD1 is a possible D gene (6 bases). Looked up from germline, CDR1 is LGHDT and CDR2 is YNNKEL (reference sequence). Trimming stripped 1 base from V and 7 bases from J, with 13 bases between. This CDR3 is 14 amino acids long.

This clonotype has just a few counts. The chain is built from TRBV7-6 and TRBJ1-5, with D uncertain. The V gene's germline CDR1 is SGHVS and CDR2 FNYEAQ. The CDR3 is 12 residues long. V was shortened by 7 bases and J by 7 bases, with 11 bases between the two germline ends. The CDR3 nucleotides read TGTGCCAGCAACGAACTGGGGCAGCCCCAGCATTTT. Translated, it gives CASNELGQPQHF.

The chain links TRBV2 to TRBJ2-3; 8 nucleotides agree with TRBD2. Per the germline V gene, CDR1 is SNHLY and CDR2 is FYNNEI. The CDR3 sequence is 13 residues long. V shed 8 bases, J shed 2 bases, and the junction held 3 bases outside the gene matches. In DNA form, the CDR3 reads TGTGCCAGCCCAGGACTAGCCACAGATACGCAGTATTTT. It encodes CASPGLATDTQYF.

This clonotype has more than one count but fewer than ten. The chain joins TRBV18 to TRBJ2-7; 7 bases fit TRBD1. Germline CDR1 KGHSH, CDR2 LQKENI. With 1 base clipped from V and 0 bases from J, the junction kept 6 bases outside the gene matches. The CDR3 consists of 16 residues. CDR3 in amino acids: CASSPRNTGDSYEQYF. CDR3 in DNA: TGTGCCAGCTCACCACGCAATACAGGGGACTCCTACGAGCAGTACTTC.

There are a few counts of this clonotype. CDR3 DNA sequence: TGTGCCAGCATCCTCAGGGAGAACACTGAAGCTTTCTTT. It yields the protein CASILRENTEAFF. V and J are TRBV12-3 or TRBV12-4 and TRBJ1-1; TRBD1 might be the D (5 bases). Trimming removed 7 bases at V and 1 base at J, with 10 bases between. The CDR3 runs to 13 residues.

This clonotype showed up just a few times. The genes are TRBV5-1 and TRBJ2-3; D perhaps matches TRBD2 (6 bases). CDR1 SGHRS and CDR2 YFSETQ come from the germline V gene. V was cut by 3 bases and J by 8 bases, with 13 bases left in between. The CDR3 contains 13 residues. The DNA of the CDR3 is TGCGCCAGCAGCTCAAAACGGGGAGGTACGCAGTATTTT. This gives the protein CASSSKRGGTQYF.

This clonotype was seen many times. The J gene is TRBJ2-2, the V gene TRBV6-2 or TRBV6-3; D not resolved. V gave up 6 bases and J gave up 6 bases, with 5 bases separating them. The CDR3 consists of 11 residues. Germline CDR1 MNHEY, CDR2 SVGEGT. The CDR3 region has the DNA TGTGCCAGCAGCCCCCCCGGGGAGCTGTTTTTT. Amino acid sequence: CASSPPGELFF.

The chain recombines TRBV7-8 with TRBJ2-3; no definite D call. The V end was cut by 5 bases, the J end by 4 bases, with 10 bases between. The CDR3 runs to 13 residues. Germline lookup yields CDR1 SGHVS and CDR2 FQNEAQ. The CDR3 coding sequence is TGTGCCAGCAGCCCCCCTAGTTCAGATACGCAGTATTTT. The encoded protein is CASSPPSSDTQYF.

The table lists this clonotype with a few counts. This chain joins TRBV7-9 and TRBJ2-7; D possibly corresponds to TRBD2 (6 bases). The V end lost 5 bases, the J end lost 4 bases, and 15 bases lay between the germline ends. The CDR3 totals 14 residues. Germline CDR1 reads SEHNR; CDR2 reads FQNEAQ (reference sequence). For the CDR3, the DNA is TGTGCCAGCAGCCATCGGGAGCTGAGATACGAGCAGTACTTC. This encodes CASSHRELRYEQYF. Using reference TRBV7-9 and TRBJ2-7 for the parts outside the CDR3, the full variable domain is DTGVSQNPRHKITKRGQNVTFRCDPISEHNRLYWYRQTLGQGPEFLTYFQNEAQLEKSRLLSDRFSAERPKGSFSTLEIQRTEQGDSAMYLCASSHRELRYEQYFGPGTRLTVT.

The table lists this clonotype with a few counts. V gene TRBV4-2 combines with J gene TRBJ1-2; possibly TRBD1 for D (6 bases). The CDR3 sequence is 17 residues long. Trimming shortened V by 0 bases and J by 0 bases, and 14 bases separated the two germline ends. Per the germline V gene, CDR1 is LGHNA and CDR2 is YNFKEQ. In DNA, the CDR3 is TGTGCCAGCAGCCAAGATGGCCCAAGACAGGCTAACTATGGCTACACCTTC. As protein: CASSQDGPRQANYGYTF.

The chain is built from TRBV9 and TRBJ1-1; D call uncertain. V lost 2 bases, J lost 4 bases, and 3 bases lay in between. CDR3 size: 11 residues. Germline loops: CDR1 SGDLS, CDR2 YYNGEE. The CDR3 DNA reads TGTGCCAGCAGCGTCACCACTGAAGCTTTCTTT. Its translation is CASSVTTEAFF.

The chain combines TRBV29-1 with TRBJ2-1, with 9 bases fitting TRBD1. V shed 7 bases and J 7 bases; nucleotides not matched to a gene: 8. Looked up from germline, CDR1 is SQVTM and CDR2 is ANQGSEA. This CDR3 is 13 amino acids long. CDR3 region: CSGPGTGLNEQFF. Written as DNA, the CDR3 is TGCAGCGGACCCGGGACAGGGCTGAATGAGCAGTTCTTC.

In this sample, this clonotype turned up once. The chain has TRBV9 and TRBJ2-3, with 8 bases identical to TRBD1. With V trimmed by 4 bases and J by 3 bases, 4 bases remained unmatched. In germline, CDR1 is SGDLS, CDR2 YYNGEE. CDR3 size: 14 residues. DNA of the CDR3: TGTGCCAGCAGCCCTCGACAGGGGACAGATACGCAGTATTTT. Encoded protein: CASSPRQGTDTQYF.

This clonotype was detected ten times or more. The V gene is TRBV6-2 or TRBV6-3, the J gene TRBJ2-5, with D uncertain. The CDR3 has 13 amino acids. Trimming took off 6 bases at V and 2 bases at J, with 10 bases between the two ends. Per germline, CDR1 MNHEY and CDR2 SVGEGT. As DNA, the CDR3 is TGTGCCAGCAGCCCCCTGATACAAGAGACCCAGTACTTC. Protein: CASSPLIQETQYF.

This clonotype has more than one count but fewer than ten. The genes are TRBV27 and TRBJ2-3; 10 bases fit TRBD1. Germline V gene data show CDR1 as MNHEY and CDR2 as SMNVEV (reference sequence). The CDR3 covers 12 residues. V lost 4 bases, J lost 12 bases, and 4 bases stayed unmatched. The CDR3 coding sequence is TGTGCCAGCAGTTGGACAGGGGGGGAACAGTATTTT. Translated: CASSWTGGEQYF.

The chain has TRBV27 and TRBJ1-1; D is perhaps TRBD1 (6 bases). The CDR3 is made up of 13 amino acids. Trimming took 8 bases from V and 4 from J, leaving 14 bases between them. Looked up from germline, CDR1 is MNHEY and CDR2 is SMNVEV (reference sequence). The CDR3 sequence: CASGTLPSTEAFF. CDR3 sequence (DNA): TGTGCCAGCGGGACACTGCCCAGCACTGAAGCTTTCTTT.

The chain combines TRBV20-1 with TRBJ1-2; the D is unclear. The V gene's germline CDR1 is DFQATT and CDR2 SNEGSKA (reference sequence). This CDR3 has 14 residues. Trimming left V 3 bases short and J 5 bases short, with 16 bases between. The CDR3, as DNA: TGCAGTGCTAGGACCCGCGCAGATAATTATGGCTACACCTTC. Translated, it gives CSARTRADNYGYTF.

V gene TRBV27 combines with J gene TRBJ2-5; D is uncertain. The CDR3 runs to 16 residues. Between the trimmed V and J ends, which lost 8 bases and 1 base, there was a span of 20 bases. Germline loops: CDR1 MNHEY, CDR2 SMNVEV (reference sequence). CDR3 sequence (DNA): TGTGCCAGCCCAATTCGCAGGACCGATCGCCAAGAGACCCAGTACTTC. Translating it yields CASPIRRTDRQETQYF.

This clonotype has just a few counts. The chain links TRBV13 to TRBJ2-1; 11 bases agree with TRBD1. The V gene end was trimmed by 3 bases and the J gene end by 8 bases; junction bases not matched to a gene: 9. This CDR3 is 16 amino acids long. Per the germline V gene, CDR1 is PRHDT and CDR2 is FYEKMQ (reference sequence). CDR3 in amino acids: CASSLGQGEFADEQFF. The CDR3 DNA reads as TGTGCCAGCAGCTTGGGACAGGGGGAGTTTGCGGATGAGCAGTTCTTC.

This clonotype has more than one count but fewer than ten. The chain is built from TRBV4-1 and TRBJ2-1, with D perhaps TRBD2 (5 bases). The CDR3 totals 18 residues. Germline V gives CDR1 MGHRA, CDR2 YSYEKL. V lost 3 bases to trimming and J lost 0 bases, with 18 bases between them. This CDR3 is CASSQPLERSYSYNEQFF. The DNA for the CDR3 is TGCGCCAGCAGCCAGCCGCTAGAGCGGAGTTACTCCTACAATGAGCAGTTCTTC.

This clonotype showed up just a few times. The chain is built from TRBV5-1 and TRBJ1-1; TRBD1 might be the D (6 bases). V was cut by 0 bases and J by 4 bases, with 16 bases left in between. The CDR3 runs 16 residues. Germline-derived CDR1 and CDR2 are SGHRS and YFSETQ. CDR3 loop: CASSLGLGALSTEAFF. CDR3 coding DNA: TGCGCCAGCAGCTTGGGATTGGGGGCCCTAAGCACTGAAGCTTTCTTT.

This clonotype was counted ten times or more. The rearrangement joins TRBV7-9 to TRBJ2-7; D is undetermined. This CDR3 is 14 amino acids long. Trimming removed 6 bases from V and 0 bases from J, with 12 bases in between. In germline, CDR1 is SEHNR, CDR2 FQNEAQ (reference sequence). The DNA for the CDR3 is TGTGCCAGCAGAGGCCTCAAGAGCTCCTACGAGCAGTACTTC. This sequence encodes CASRGLKSSYEQYF.

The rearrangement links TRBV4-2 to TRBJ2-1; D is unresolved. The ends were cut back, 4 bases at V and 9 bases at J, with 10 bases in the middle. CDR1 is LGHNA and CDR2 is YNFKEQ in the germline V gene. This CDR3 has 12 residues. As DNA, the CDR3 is TGTGCCAGCAGCCCTGATGGTCCTGAGCAGTTCTTC. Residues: CASSPDGPEQFF.

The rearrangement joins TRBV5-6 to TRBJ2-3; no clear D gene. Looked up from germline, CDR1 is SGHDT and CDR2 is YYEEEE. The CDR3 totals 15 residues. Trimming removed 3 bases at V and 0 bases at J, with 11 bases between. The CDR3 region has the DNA TGTGCCAGCAGCTCACACATCGCTAGCACAGATACGCAGTATTTT. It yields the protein CASSSHIASTDTQYF.

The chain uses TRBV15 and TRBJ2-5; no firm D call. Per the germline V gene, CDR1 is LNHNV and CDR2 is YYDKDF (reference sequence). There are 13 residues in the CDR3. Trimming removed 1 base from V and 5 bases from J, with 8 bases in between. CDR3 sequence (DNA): TGTGCCACCAGCAGAGCGGACGAGGAGACCCAGTACTTC. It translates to CATSRADEETQYF.

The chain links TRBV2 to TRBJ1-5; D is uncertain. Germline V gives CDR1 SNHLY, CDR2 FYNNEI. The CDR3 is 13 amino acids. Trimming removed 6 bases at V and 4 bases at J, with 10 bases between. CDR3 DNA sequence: TGTGCCAGCAGGAGGACGGTGAATCAGCCCCAGCATTTT. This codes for CASRRTVNQPQHF.

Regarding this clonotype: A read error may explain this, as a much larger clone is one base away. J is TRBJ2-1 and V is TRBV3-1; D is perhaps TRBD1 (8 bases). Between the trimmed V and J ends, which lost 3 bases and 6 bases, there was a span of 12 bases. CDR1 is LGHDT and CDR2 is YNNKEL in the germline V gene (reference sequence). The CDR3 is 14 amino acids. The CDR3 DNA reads TGTGCCAGCAGCCACAGCGGGACAGGCAATGAGCAGTTCTTC. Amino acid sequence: CASSHSGTGNEQFF.

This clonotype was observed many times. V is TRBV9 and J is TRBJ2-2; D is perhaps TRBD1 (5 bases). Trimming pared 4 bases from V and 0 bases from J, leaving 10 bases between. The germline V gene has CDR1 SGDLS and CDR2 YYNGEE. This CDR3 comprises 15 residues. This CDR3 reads CASSWGTANTGELFF. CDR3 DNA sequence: TGTGCCAGCAGCTGGGGCACGGCGAACACCGGGGAGCTGTTTTTT.